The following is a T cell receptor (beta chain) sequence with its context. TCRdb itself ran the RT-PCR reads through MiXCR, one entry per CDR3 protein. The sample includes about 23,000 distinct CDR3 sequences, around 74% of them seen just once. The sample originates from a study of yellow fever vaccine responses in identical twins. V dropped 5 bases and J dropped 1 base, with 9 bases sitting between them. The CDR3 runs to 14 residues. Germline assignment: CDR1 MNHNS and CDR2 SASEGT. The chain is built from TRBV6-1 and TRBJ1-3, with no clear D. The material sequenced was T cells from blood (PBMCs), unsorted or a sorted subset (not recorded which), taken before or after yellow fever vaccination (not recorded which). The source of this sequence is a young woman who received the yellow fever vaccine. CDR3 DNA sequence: TGTGCCAGCAGTCCAAGCGCTTCTGGAAACACCATATATTTT. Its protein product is CASSPSASGNTIYF.